Given below is one T cell receptor (beta chain) in context. This entry comes from a study of identical twins. Germline V lookup: CDR1 SEHNR, CDR2 FQNEAQ (reference sequence). The CDR3 has 12 amino acids. V dropped 8 bases and J dropped 6 bases, with 13 bases sitting between them. TCRdb re-called the 5' RACE reads through MiXCR, storing one row per CDR3 protein. This sample carries some 250,000 distinct CDR3 sequences, 6.5% of them seen once, and the ten largest clones take roughly 14%. These data were also reused for a study on T cells expressing NK-cell markers.

The chain has TRBV7-9 and TRBJ1-1; tentatively, D is TRBD1 (6 bases). Sequencing was performed on CD8+ T cells sorted from blood. The TCR sequence derives from a woman between 18 and 29 years old in good health. This chain's CDR3 is CASDSGGPEAFF. In nucleotides, the CDR3 is TGTGCCAGCGACTCCGGGGGGCCTGAAGCTTTCTTT.